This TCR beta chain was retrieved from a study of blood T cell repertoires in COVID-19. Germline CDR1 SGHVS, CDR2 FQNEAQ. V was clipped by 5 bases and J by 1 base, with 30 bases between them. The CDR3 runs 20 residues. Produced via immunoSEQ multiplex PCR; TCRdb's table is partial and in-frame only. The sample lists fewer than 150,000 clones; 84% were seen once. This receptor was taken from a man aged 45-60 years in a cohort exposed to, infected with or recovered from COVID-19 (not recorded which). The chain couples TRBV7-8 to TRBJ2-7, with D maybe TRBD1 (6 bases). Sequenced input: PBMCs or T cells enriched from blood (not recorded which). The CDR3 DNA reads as TGTGCCAGCAGCCCTAGAATACCCTGGACAGATACCTACCGATCCTACGAGCAGTACTTC. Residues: CASSPRIPWTDTYRSYEQYF.